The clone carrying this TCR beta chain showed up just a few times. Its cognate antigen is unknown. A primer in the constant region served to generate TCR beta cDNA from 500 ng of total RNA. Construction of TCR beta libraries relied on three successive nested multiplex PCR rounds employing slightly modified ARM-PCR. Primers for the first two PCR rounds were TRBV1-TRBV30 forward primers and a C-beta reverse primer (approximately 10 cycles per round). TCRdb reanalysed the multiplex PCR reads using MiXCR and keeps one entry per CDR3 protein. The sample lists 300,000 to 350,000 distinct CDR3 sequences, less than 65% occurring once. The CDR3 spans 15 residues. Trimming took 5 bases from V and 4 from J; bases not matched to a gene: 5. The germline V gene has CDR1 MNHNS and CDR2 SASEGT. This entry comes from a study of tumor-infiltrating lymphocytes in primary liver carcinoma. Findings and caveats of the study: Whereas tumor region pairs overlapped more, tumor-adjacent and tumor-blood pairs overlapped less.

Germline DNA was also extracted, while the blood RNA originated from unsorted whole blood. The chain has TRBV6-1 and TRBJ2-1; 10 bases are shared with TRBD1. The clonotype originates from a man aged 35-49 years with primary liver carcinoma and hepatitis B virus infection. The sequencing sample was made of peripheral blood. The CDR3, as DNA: TGTGCCAGCAGTAATCTGGGACAGGGGTACAATGAGCAGTTCTTC. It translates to CASSNLGQGYNEQFF.